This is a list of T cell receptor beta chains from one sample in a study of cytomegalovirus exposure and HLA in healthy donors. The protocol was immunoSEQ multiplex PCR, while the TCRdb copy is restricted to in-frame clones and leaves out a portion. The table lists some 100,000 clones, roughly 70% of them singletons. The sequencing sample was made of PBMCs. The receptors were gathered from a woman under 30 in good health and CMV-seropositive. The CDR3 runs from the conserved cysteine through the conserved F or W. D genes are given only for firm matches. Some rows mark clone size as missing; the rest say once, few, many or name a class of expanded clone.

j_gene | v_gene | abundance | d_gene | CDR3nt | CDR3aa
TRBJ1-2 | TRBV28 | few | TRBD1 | TGTGCCAGCAGTTTATACCGGGACAGGGATGGCTACACCTTC | CASSLYRDRDGYTF
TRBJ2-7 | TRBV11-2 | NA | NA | TGTGCCAGCAGCTTAGATATTGACTATGTTGGGGAGCAGTACTTC | CASSLDIDYVGEQYF
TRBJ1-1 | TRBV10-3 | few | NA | TGTGCCATCAGTGAGATCAGCGATGAAAAAGCTTTCTTT | CAISEISDEKAFF
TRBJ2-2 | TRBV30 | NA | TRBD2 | TGTGCCTGGACGACTAGCGGGAGGGTGACCGGGGAGCTGTTTTTT | CAWTTSGRVTGELFF
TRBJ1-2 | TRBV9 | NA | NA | TGTGCCAGCAGCGTAACTCCGGGGGGTGGCTACACCTTC | CASSVTPGGGYTF
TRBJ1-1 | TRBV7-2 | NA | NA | TGTGCCAGCAGCTTAGAAGGGATTTCCAGGGGACGAGTCGGTGAAGCTTTCTTT | CASSLEGISRGRVGEAFF
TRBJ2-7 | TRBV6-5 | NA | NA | TGTGCCAGCAGTTACTCCGCGACTCGCTCCTACGAGCAGTACTTC | CASSYSATRSYEQYF
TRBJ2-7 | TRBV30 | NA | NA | TGTGCCTGGAGTGGGGCGACCCCCTACGAGCAGTACTTC | CAWSGATPYEQYF
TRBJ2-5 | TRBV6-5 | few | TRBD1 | TGTGCCAGCAGTCCCGGGACAGCCCGGGGGACCCAGTACTTC | CASSPGTARGTQYF
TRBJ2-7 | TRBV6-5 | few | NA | TGTGCCAGCAGTTACGAGAATCCTAGCTGGGGCTACGAGCAGTACTTC | CASSYENPSWGYEQYF
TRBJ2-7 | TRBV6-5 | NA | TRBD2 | TGTGCCACCAGGACTAGCGGGAGTTGGGGATACGAGCAGTACTTC | CATRTSGSWGYEQYF
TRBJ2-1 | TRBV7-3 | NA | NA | TGTGCCAGCAGCCCACTAAGCGAGTCCTACAATGAGCAGTTCTTC | CASSPLSESYNEQFF
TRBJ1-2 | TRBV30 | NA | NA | TGTGCCTGGAGTAAAATCAGCATGGAGGGCTACACCTTC | CAWSKISMEGYTF
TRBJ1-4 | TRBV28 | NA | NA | TGTGCCAGCAGTTCCCCAGCAACTAATGAAAAACTGTTTTTT | CASSSPATNEKLFF
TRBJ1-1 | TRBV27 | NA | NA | TGTGCCAGCAGAAGACAGAGTCGAGCTTTCTTT | CASRRQSRAFF
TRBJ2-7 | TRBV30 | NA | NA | TGTGCCTGGAATAGAGCGGGCCTATCCTACGAGCAGTACTTC | CAWNRAGLSYEQYF
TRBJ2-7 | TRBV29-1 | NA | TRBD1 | TGCAGCGTGGGACAGGGGAATATTTACGAGCAGTACTTC | CSVGQGNIYEQYF
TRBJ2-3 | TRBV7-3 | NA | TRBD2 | TGTGCCAGCAGCGCCCCTAGCGGGACTAGCACAGATACGCAGTATTTT | CASSAPSGTSTDTQYF
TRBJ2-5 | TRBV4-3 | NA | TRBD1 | TGCGCCAGCAGCCAAGACCCCCCGACAGGGGGCACTTGGGAGACCCAGTACTTC | CASSQDPPTGGTWETQYF
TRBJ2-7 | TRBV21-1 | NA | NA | TGTGCCAGCAGCTTGGGAGGTCGGGACGGGGACTCCTACGAGCAGTACTTC | CASSLGGRDGDSYEQYF
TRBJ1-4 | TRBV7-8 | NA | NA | TGTGCCAGCAGCGGTGCAGGGGAAGAAAAACTGTTTTTT | CASSGAGEEKLFF
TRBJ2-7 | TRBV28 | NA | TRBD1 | TGTGCCAGCACCGGACAGGGTGCCTACGAGCAGTACTTC | CASTGQGAYEQYF